This T cell receptor (beta chain) appears in the sequencing data of a study of human T cells and chemical hapten exposure. Study-level information: For the roughly 23-week duration of the study, patients were given weekly doses of diphenylcyclopropenone on the scalp. Overall study results and limits: As patch test score rose, PT1 expanded TCR counts tended to rise as well. Given that the donors had alopecia, their immune response may differ from that seen in healthy people.

TCRdb ran MiXCR on the RACE reads and lists one entry per CDR3 protein. The table shows more than 250,000 distinct CDR3 sequences, with around 7.3% occurring only once. Trimming took 3 bases from V and 2 from J, leaving 12 bases between them. CDR3 length: 14 residues. CDR1 DFQATT and CDR2 SNEGSKA come from the germline V gene (reference sequence). As for time point: pre-sensitization, week 0. Treatment noted: therapeutic diphenylcyclopropenone sensitization with weekly scalp DPC. Turning to this clonotype: Antigen specificity is unknown.

The sample in question was whole blood, obtained in connection with sensitization to the hapten diphenylcyclopropenone (DPC). The chain has TRBV20-1 and TRBJ2-3; D is uncertain. The receptor's source is a man aged 18 to 30 with alopecia areata. Some clones in this sample may be carry-over from other donors' samples. The CDR3 coding sequence is TGCAGTGCTAGCCCAGGAGAGACCACAGATACGCAGTATTTT. It translates to CSASPGETTDTQYF.